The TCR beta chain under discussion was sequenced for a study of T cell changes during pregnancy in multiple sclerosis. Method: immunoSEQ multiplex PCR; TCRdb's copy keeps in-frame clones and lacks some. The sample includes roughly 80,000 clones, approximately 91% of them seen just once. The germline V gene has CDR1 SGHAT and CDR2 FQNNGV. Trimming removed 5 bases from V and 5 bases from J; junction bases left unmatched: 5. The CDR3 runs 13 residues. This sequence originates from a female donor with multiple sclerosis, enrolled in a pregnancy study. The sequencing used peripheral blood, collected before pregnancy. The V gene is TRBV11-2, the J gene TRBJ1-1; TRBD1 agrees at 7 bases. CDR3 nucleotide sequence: TGTGCCAGCAGCATTGACAGGGAAACTGAAGCTTTCTTT. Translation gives CASSIDRETEAFF.